This T cell receptor beta chain was captured by sequencing in a study of response to subunit inactivated influenza vaccine. Study-wide findings and caveats: The authors put forward the suggestion that each seasonal influenza vaccination may bring in only a limited number of new T cells.

This clonotype turned up a few times. The antigen is undetermined. One entry per CDR3 protein results from TCRdb running MiXCR on the RT-PCR reads. The sample lists approximately 700,000 distinct CDR3 sequences, less than 20% occurring once. The CDR3 sequence is 16 residues long. Germline-derived CDR1 and CDR2 are SGDLS and YYNGEE. V lost 4 bases and J 3 bases, leaving 20 bases between the germline ends. The TCR comes from a man aged 50 or older who received an inactivated influenza vaccine. The rearrangement joins TRBV9 to TRBJ2-7; no firm D call. Source: PBMCs from blood, taken 11 to 12 days after vaccination. The CDR3 coding sequence is TGTGCCAGCAGCCCCCACGGAGACCCGACCTACTACGAGCAGTACTTC. Residues: CASSPHGDPTYYEQYF.